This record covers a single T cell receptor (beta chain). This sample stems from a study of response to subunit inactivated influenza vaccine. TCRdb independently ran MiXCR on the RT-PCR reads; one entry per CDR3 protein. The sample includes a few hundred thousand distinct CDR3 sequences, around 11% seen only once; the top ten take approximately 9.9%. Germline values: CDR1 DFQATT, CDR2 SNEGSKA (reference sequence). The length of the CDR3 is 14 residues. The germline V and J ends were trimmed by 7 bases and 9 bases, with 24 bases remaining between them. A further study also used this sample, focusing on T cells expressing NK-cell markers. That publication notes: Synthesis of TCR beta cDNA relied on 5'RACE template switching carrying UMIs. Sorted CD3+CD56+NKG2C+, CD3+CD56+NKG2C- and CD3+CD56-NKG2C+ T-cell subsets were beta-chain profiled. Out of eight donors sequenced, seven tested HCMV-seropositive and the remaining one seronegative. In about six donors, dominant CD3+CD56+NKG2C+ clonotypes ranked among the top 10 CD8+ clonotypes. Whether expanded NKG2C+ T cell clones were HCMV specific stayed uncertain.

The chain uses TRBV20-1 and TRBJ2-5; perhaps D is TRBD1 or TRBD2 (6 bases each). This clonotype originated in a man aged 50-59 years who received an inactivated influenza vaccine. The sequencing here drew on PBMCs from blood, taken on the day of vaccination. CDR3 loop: CSGTLPASRGAQYF. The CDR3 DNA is TGCAGTGGGACCCTACCGGCATCTAGGGGGGCCCAGTACTTC.